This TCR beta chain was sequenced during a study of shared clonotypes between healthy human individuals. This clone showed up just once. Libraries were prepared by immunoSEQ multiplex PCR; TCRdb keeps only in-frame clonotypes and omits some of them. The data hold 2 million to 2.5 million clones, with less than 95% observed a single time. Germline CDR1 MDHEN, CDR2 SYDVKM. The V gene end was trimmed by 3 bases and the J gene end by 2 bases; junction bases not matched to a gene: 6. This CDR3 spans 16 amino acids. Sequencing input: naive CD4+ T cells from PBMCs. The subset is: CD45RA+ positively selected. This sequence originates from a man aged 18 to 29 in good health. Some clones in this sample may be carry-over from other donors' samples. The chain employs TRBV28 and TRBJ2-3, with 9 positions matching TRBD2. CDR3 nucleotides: TGTGCCAGCAGTTTGTCGGCTAGCGGGACCACAGATACGCAGTATTTT. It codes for CASSLSASGTTDTQYF. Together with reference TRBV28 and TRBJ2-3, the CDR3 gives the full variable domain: DVKVTQSSRYLVKRTGEKVFLECVQDMDHENMFWYRQDPGLGLRLIYFSYDVKMKEKGDIPEGYSVSREKKERFSLILESASTNQTSMYLCASSLSASGTTDTQYFGPGTRLTVL.